This is a list of T cell receptor beta chains from one sample in a study of shared clonotypes between healthy human individuals. Measured with immunoSEQ multiplex PCR; TCRdb has only the in-frame clones, and not every one. The profile shows a few million clones, approximately 93% of them singletons. Material for sequencing was naive CD4+ T cells from PBMCs. These TCRs come from a young man in good health. Some clones in this sample may be carry-over from other donors' samples. The CDR3 runs from the conserved cysteine through the conserved F or W. The D gene is left open where the match is weak.

v_gene	d_gene	j_gene	CDR3nt	CDR3aa
TRBV19	.	TRBJ1-1	TGTGCCAGTAGTCTGAACAGGGCATTGAACACTGAAGCTTTCTTT	CASSLNRALNTEAFF
TRBV7-9	.	TRBJ2-3	TGTGCCAGCAGCCGTGCCTTATCCTTATCGGTCACAGATACGCAGTATTTT	CASSRALSLSVTDTQYF
TRBV6-1	.	TRBJ1-1	TGTGCCAGCAGTGTGGAGCGGGGGCAAACTGAAGCTTTCTTT	CASSVERGQTEAFF
TRBV4-2	TRBD2	TRBJ2-1	TGTGCCAGCAGCCCGCATCCCACTAGCGGGGCATACAATGAGCAGTTCTTC	CASSPHPTSGAYNEQFF
TRBV6-1	.	TRBJ2-5	TGTGCCAGCAGTGAACCCGGACAGAAGCTCCAAGAGACCCAGTACTTC	CASSEPGQKLQETQYF
TRBV28	TRBD2	TRBJ2-1	TGTGCCAGCGGGACTATGTACAATGAGCAGTTCTTC	CASGTMYNEQFF
TRBV28	.	TRBJ1-1	TGTGCCAGCAGTTTATTTCCAGGGAGGGTGACTGAAGCTTTCTTT	CASSLFPGRVTEAFF
TRBV7-8	TRBD1	TRBJ2-5	TGTGCCAGCAGCTTAGCGCAGGACAGGGTTACGGAGACCCAGTACTTC	CASSLAQDRVTETQYF
TRBV7-3	TRBD2	TRBJ2-5	TGTGCCAGCAGCTGGTCTAGCGGGAGGCCAGAGACCCAGTACTTC	CASSWSSGRPETQYF
TRBV27	TRBD1	TRBJ1-2	TGTGCCAGCAGCCGAACTGGACAGGGGTACTATGGCTACACCTTC	CASSRTGQGYYGYTF
TRBV7-9	.	TRBJ1-1	TGTGCCAGCAGCACCCGGCGGGGTGGAGGGGACACTGAAGCTTTCTTT	CASSTRRGGGDTEAFF